Here is one T cell receptor beta chain with its context. These data belong to a study of T cell changes during pregnancy in multiple sclerosis. Method: immunoSEQ multiplex PCR; TCRdb's copy keeps in-frame clones and lacks some. The sample lists about 59,000 clones, roughly 93% occurring once. This CDR3 region has 15 residues. Trimming took off 0 bases at V and 4 bases at J, with 12 bases between the two ends. Germline V CDR1 and CDR2: MNHNS, SASEGT. The clonotype comes from a female donor with multiple sclerosis, enrolled in a pregnancy study. This chain connects TRBV6-1 to TRBJ2-5; D call uncertain. This specimen consisted of CD8+ T cells from peripheral blood mononuclear cells, obtained in the third trimester of pregnancy. CDR3 sequence (DNA): TGTGCCAGCAGTGAAGCGCGGCGGTCCCGAGAGACCCAGTACTTC. Amino acid sequence: CASSEARRSRETQYF.